This record concerns one TCR beta chain sequence. Some clones are missing from TCRdb's copy, which holds only in-frame ones; the method was immunoSEQ multiplex PCR. This sample has roughly 270,000 clones, with about 89% found just once. The sample is drawn from a study of Ad26.COV2.S vaccination and SARS-CoV-2 variants. For the study at large: It was the COV1001 Ad26.COV2.S trial arm that included the donor.

Treatment specified: over 15 received Ad26.COV2.S at low or high dose, single or two shots; about 5 received placebo; per-sample allocation not given. After the first vaccine or placebo injection, samples were drawn on day 63. The sample was peripheral blood, taken in a trial of Ad26.COV2.S vaccine versus placebo. The sequence derives from a person between 18 and 60 years old who received the Ad26.COV2.S COVID-19 vaccine or a placebo.

DNA for the CDR3: TGTGCCAGCAGTCCCGACGGGTCCTACGAGCAGTACTTC. It specifies CASSPDGSYEQYF. The J gene is TRBJ2-7, the V gene TRBV6-4; D unresolved. Trimming removed 5 bases from V and 1 base from J, with 9 bases in between. Germline V gives CDR1 MRHNA, CDR2 SNTAGT. The CDR3 has 13 amino acids.